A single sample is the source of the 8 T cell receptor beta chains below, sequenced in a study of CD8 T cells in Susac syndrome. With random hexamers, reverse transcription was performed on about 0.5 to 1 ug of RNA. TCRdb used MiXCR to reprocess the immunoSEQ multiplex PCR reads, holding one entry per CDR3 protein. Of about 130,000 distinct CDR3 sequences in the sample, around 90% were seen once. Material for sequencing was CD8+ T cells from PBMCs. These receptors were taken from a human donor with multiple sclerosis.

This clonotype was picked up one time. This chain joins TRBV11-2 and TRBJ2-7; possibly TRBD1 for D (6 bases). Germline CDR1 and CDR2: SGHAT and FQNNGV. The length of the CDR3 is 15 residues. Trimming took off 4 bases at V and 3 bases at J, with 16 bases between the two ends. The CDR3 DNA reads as TGTGCCAGCAGCTCGATGACAGGTCCATACTACGAGCAGTACTTC. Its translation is CASSSMTGPYYEQYF.

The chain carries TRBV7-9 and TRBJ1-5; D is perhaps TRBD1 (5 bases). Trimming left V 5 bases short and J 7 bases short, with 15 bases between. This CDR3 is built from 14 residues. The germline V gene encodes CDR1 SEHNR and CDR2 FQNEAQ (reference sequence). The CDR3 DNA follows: TGTGCCAGCAGCACGACGGGGCTACAGCAGCCCCAGCATTTT. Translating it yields CASSTTGLQQPQHF.

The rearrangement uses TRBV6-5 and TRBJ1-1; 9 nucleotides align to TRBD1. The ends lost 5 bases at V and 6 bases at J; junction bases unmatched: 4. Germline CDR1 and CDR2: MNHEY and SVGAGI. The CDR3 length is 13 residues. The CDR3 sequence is CASSGQGWAEAFF. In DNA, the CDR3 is TGTGCCAGCAGTGGACAGGGGTGGGCTGAAGCTTTCTTT.

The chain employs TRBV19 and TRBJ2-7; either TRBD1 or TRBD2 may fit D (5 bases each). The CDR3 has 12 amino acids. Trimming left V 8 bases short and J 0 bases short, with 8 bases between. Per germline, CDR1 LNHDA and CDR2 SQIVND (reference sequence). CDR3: CASEGSSYEQYF. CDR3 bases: TGTGCCAGTGAGGGGAGCTCCTACGAGCAGTACTTC.

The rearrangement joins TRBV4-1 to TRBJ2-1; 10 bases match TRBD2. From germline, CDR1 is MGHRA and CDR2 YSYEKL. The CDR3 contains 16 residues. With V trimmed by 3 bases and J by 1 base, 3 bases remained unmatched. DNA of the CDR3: TGCGCCAGCAGCCAGAAGCGGGAGGGATCCTACAATGAGCAGTTCTTC. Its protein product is CASSQKREGSYNEQFF.

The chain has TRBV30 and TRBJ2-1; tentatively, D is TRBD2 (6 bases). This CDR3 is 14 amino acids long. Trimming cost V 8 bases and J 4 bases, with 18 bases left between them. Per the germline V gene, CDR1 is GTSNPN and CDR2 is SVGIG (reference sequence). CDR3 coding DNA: TGTGCCCGGTCCATCGGGACTGCTTACAATGAGCAGTTCTTC. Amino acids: CARSIGTAYNEQFF.

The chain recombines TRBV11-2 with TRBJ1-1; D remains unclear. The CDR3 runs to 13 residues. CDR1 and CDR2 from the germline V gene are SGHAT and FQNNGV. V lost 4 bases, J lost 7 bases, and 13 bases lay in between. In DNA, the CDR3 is TGTGCCAGCAGCTCCTGGACGAGGAATGAAGCTTTCTTT. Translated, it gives CASSSWTRNEAFF.

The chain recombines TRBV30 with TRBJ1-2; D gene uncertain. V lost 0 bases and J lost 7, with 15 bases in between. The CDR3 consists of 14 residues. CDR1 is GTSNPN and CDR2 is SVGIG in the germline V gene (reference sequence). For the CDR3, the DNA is TGTGCCTGGAGTGTGGGTGGAGGGTATCGTGGCTACACCTTC. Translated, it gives CAWSVGGGYRGYTF.